The entry below describes one T cell receptor (beta chain). Antigen: not known. Given a much more abundant clone one base away, this may be a read error. The data belong to a study of CD8+CD57+ T cells in acquired aplastic anemia. Findings and caveats of the study: There were about 27 CD8+ CDR3 sequences that occurred in both patients and controls.

The CDR3 length is 14 residues. The germline gives CDR1 SGHTA, CDR2 FQGNSA. Genomic DNA, the template, was used for profiling of the TCR beta VDJ and CDR3. MiXCR, run by TCRdb on the reads, gives a single entry per CDR3 protein. This sample has 400,000 to 600,000 distinct CDR3 sequences, with approximately 33% found just once. Sequenced patients had shown CD8+CD57+ cell expansion by flow cytometry. The sequenced sample was sorted CD4+, CD8+, or CD8+CD57+ T cells (not recorded which) from PBMCs. The receptor was derived from a human donor with aplastic anemia. The chain is built from TRBV7-2 and TRBJ2-5; D ambiguous. With the DNA end fitting TRBJ2-1 better, the J assignment may be wrong. The CDR3 bases are TGTGCCAGCAGCTTAGGGTGGTCCGACAATGAGCAGTTCTTC. Protein sequence: CASSLGWSDNEQFF.